Listed below are T cell receptor beta chains from one sample, sequenced in a study of shared clonotypes between healthy human individuals. Only in-frame clones appear in the TCRdb table, and some are missing; sequencing was by immunoSEQ multiplex PCR. In the table there are roughly 2,000,000 clones, 80% to 95% of which are singletons. Sequenced sample: naive CD8+ T cells from PBMCs. The receptors originated from a man aged 18 to 30 in good health. Some clones in this sample may be carry-over from other donors' samples. CDR3s include the opening cysteine and the closing phenylalanine or tryptophan. The D gene is left open where the match is weak. Rows may omit the clone size; those that give it use once, few, many or a size class.

cdr3_aa	cdr3_nt	j_call	clone_size	v_call	d_call
CASSLGTTSYEQYF	TGCGCCAGCAGCTTAGGGACTACGTCATACGAGCAGTACTTC	TRBJ2-7	NA	TRBV5-1	TRBD2
CSVEVVGRSSYEQYF	TGCAGCGTTGAAGTTGTGGGGCGCAGCTCCTACGAGCAGTACTTC	TRBJ2-7	once	TRBV29-1	NA
CASSLLGGLTEAFF	TGTGCCAGCAGTTTATTAGGGGGTCTCACTGAAGCTTTCTTT	TRBJ1-1	once	TRBV27	NA
CASSPGQGFAYEQYF	TGTGCCAGCAGCCCGGGACAGGGCTTCGCCTACGAGCAGTACTTC	TRBJ2-7	NA	TRBV7-6	TRBD1
CAGQSLAVDTGELFF	TGTGCCGGGCAATCCTTAGCGGTTGACACCGGGGAGCTGTTTTTT	TRBJ2-2	NA	TRBV7-9	NA
CASSLELPAAEQYF	TGTGCCAGCAGCTTAGAGCTCCCGGCAGCGGAGCAGTACTTC	TRBJ2-7	NA	TRBV7-9	NA
CASSLIGLGWDTGELFF	TGTGCCAGCAGCTTAATCGGACTAGGGTGGGACACCGGGGAGCTGTTTTTT	TRBJ2-2	NA	TRBV7-4	TRBD2
CASSLVWQLNTEAFF	TGTGCCAGCAGCTTAGTCTGGCAGCTGAACACTGAAGCTTTCTTT	TRBJ1-1	few	TRBV7-9	NA
CASSPGDYGYTF	TGCGCCAGCAGCCCGGGAGACTATGGCTACACCTTC	TRBJ1-2	NA	TRBV5-1	NA
CSVPNSIYNEQFF	TGCAGCGTTCCTAATTCTATCTACAATGAGCAGTTCTTC	TRBJ2-1	NA	TRBV29-1	NA
CASREGQGGTQPQHF	TGTGCCAGCAGGGAGGGTCAGGGTGGAACCCAGCCCCAGCATTTT	TRBJ1-5	NA	TRBV2	NA
CASSFRGSANNEQFF	TGTGCCAGCAGCTTCCGCGGGAGTGCGAACAATGAGCAGTTCTTC	TRBJ2-1	NA	TRBV5-4	TRBD2
CATLSDEAFF	TGTGCCACCCTCAGCGATGAAGCTTTCTTT	TRBJ1-1	NA	TRBV6-1	NA
CASSPDAGSQETQYF	TGTGCCAGCAGCCCCGATGCAGGGAGCCAAGAGACCCAGTACTTC	TRBJ2-5	once	TRBV9	NA
CASSQGYRTPAMGEKLFF	TGTGCCAGCAGCCAAGGGTATAGGACGCCAGCGATGGGTGAAAAACTGTTTTTT	TRBJ1-4	NA	TRBV14	NA
CASSSGGYEQYF	TGTGCCAGCAGCTCCGGGGGATACGAGCAGTACTTC	TRBJ2-7	NA	TRBV11-1	NA
CASSLGFLVSYEQYF	TGTGCCAGCAGCTTAGGGTTCCTAGTCTCCTACGAGCAGTACTTC	TRBJ2-7	NA	TRBV7-2	NA
CASSQRLVHEQYF	TGTGCCAGCAGCCAACGGCTAGTCCACGAGCAGTACTTC	TRBJ2-7	NA	TRBV14	NA
CASSLASAGRFLYNEQFF	TGTGCCAGCAGCTTAGCCTCGGCAGGGCGTTTTCTCTACAATGAGCAGTTCTTC	TRBJ2-1	NA	TRBV11-1	NA
CASSFVGHEQYF	TGTGCCAGCAGTTTTGTTGGGCACGAGCAGTACTTC	TRBJ2-7	NA	TRBV27	NA
CASSFSRNEQFF	TGTGCCAGCAGCTTCTCCCGCAATGAGCAGTTCTTC	TRBJ2-1	NA	TRBV7-8	NA
CASSPRGVQPQHF	TGTGCCAGCAGTCCCAGGGGGGTTCAGCCCCAGCATTTT	TRBJ1-5	once	TRBV27	TRBD1
CATSATHGLADHNEQFF	TGTGCCACCAGCGCCACCCATGGACTAGCGGACCACAATGAGCAGTTCTTC	TRBJ2-1	NA	TRBV15	TRBD2
CASRVAGSSEQYF	TGTGCCAGCAGGGTAGCGGGATCCAGCGAGCAGTACTTC	TRBJ2-7	NA	TRBV5-8	TRBD2
CASSESEGGSEQYF	TGCGCCAGCAGTGAGTCTGAGGGAGGAAGCGAGCAGTACTTC	TRBJ2-7	NA	TRBV10-1	NA
CASSQDKGTVLGNTIYF	TGTGCCAGCAGCCAAGACAAAGGGACAGTTTTGGGAAACACCATATATTTT	TRBJ1-3	NA	TRBV4-2	TRBD1
CASSLGAFGETETQYF	TGTGCCAGCAGCTTAGGGGCCTTCGGGGAAACGGAGACCCAGTACTTC	TRBJ2-5	once	TRBV11-3	NA
CASSLYSGPTTDTQYF	TGTGCCAGCAGTCTCTATAGCGGTCCTACGACAGATACGCAGTATTTT	TRBJ2-3	NA	TRBV6-6	NA
CASSYGADGELFF	TGTGCCAGCAGTTATGGTGCGGACGGGGAGCTGTTTTTT	TRBJ2-2	NA	TRBV6-5	NA
CASSTRDAGVNTGELFF	TGTGCCAGCAGCACAAGGGATGCCGGGGTGAACACCGGGGAGCTGTTTTTT	TRBJ2-2	NA	TRBV11-2	NA
CAWSVIKGSWTGGTGELFF	TGTGCCTGGAGTGTAATAAAAGGTTCATGGACAGGTGGGACCGGGGAGCTGTTTTTT	TRBJ2-2	once	TRBV30	TRBD1
CASSQGLGTPLEQYF	TGCGCCAGCAGCCAAGGGCTCGGGACCCCTCTCGAGCAGTACTTC	TRBJ2-7	NA	TRBV4-3	NA
CASSLAGREGQGGDTQYF	TGTGCCAGCAGCTTAGCGGGTAGGGAGGGACAGGGAGGAGATACGCAGTATTTT	TRBJ2-3	NA	TRBV7-9	TRBD1
CASSFTSGRARTGELFF	TGCGCCAGCAGCTTCACTAGCGGGAGGGCCAGGACCGGGGAGCTGTTTTTT	TRBJ2-2	NA	TRBV5-1	TRBD2
CASSPPDLSGAEAFF	TGTGCCAGCAGCCCACCTGACCTCTCAGGAGCCGAAGCTTTCTTT	TRBJ1-1	NA	TRBV28	NA
CASSPRTGGFYGYTF	TGTGCCAGCAGCCCAAGGACAGGGGGCTTCTATGGCTACACCTTC	TRBJ1-2	NA	TRBV5-6	TRBD1
CASSRTGALETQYF	TGTGCCAGCAGTAGGACGGGAGCGCTAGAGACCCAGTACTTC	TRBJ2-5	NA	TRBV27	NA
CASRGGNEQFF	TGTGCCAGCAGGGGAGGGAATGAGCAGTTCTTC	TRBJ2-1	NA	TRBV13	TRBD2
CASSVGGGEEYF	TGTGCCAGCAGCGTAGGTGGGGGAGAGGAGTACTTC	TRBJ2-5	NA	TRBV9	NA
CASSPILSSYNEQFF	TGTGCCAGCAGCCCTATACTCAGCTCCTACAATGAGCAGTTCTTC	TRBJ2-1	NA	TRBV11-1	NA
CASSFTSRNEQFF	TGTGCCAGCAGCTTTACATCAAGAAATGAGCAGTTCTTC	TRBJ2-1	NA	TRBV7-7	NA
CASSLWEAGTGEGGYTF	TGTGCCAGCAGTTTATGGGAAGCCGGGACAGGCGAGGGTGGCTACACCTTC	TRBJ1-2	NA	TRBV28	TRBD1
CASSPRTSEQFF	TGTGCCAGCAGCCCCCGCACTAGTGAGCAGTTCTTC	TRBJ2-1	NA	TRBV7-2	NA
CASSFPLAGGPEQYF	TGTGCCAGCAGTTTCCCCCTAGCGGGAGGGCCCGAGCAGTACTTC	TRBJ2-7	NA	TRBV28	TRBD2
CAIRSDRGSRSTDTQYF	TGTGCCATCAGATCGGACAGGGGGTCACGCAGCACAGATACGCAGTATTTT	TRBJ2-3	NA	TRBV10-3	TRBD1
CASRSSGLYGYTF	TGCGCCAGCAGGAGTAGTGGGTTATATGGCTACACCTTC	TRBJ1-2	NA	TRBV5-1	NA
CASSLYSGRTYEQYF	TGTGCCAGCAGTTTATATTCGGGACGGACCTACGAGCAGTACTTC	TRBJ2-7	NA	TRBV28	NA
CASSQDRTSGYEQYF	TGCGCCAGCAGCCAAGATAGGACTAGCGGTTACGAGCAGTACTTC	TRBJ2-7	NA	TRBV4-1	TRBD2
CASSPPGTGHYNEQFF	TGTGCCAGCTCACCGCCCGGGACAGGCCACTACAATGAGCAGTTCTTC	TRBJ2-1	NA	TRBV18	TRBD1